Included here is one T cell receptor beta chain sequence, with context. As handled by the study authors: Researchers report that nucleated cell counts were estimated from reference gene primer amplification. Generated by immunoSEQ multiplex PCR, the TCRdb table keeps only in-frame clones and is missing some. V and J calls and clone size are as listed in that table; D and trimming were resolved from the DNA. The table lists tens of thousands of clones, around 89% of them singletons. Trimming cost V 3 bases and J 7 bases, with 9 bases left between them. The CDR3 is made up of 13 amino acids. Germline lookup yields CDR1 MDHEN and CDR2 SYDVKM. This entry is derived from a study of blood T cell repertoires in COVID-19.

This chain joins TRBV28 and TRBJ1-4; weak D call: TRBD1 (6 bases). The specimen sequenced was peripheral blood. The TCR was taken from a man aged 65-85 years with active or convalescent COVID-19. The CDR3 sequence: CASSLGASEKLFF. The CDR3 DNA sequence: TGTGCCAGCAGTTTGGGGGCCTCTGAAAAACTGTTTTTT.